This T cell receptor (beta chain) was recorded in a study of T cell responses to AZD1222 COVID-19 vaccine. Findings of the study overall: At 160-218 and 743-854, vaccine-associated CD4 TCRs were dominant, and they spanned spike. Repertoire sampling occurred only after the peak T cell response.

Comments on this clone: The target antigen is unknown.

Germline V gene sequence: CDR1 SGHNT, CDR2 YYREEE (reference sequence). The CDR3 length is 14 residues. V was cut by 0 bases and J by 12 bases, with 16 bases left in between. Sequencing used immunoSEQ multiplex PCR; TCRdb keeps in-frame clones, though not all of them. The table lists approximately 150,000 clones, roughly nine tenths of them singletons. The source material was peripheral blood, sampled on day 0 of AZD1222 vaccination. The TCR originated in an adult in good health. This chain uses TRBV5-4 with TRBJ2-1; D possibly corresponds to TRBD2 (5 bases). The CDR3 spells CASSLDGPGRGQFF. In nucleotides, the CDR3 is TGTGCCAGCAGCTTGGACGGCCCGGGCCGGGGGCAGTTCTTC. Full variable domain (rest looked up from reference TRBV5-4 and TRBJ2-1): ETGVTQSPTHLIKTRGQQVTLRCSSQSGHNTVSWYQQALGQGPQFIFQYYREEENGRGNFPPRFSGLQFPNYSSELNVNALELDDSALYLCASSLDGPGRGQFFGPGTRLTVL.